The entry that follows covers one TCR beta chain sequence. It lacks a known antigen. The receptor library was made with the immunoSEQ multiplex PCR assay. For the multiplex PCR, a mixture combining 60 forward primers for TCR Vbeta segments and 13 reverse primers for TCR Jbeta segments was used. The CDR3 region of rearranged TCR beta genes was amplified from genomic DNA by a multiplex PCR assay. The Illumina HiSeq System was used to sequence the amplified TCR beta libraries as 87-base-pair reads. The authors' pipeline ran thus. In a later analysis, approximately 74 million unique TCR beta chains were counted across the approximately 620 repertoires, and around 10 million of these chains were shared by at least two donors. To remove PCR and sequencing errors, raw reads were error-corrected and collapsed into unique sequences using a nearest-neighbor algorithm that merged closely related sequences. CDR3 sequences were aligned to IMGT reference sequences to assign V, D and J gene segments. Each retained sequence needed at least a six-nucleotide match to both a V gene segment and a J gene segment. A rearrangement was called productive if the CDR3 had no stop codons and remained in frame with V and J, and every other rearrangement was called non-productive. Following IMGT convention, CDR3 was defined as the stretch from the second conserved V-encoded cysteine up to the conserved J-encoded phenylalanine. The earlier analysis of about 590 of the donors excluded sequences that lacked an unambiguous match to a single V gene segment. An earlier analysis of fewer than 750 of the donors classified V segments as functional when productive rearrangements were above 56.7% and as segregating when the standard deviation between donors was above 5%. A statistical classification framework was built to diagnose cytomegalovirus status from the catalog of TCR beta chain sequences. In a later analysis, TCR nucleotide sequences were compared against IMGT/GENE-DB human TR gene sequences so that V and J genes could be assigned. A later analysis assigned CDR3 sequences and most-parsimonious VDJ recombination scenarios with the TCRdist pipeline. A later analysis defined each TCR beta chain by its CDR3 amino acid sequence plus V-gene family, and excluded reads lacking a unique V-gene family. In a later analysis, approximately 640 highly shared, low-generation-probability nucleotide sequences were removed to address suspected cross-contamination and a sequencing artifact. A later analysis calculated a clonal expansion index for each public chain from normalized within-repertoire ranks of inferred template counts. Generation probabilities in a later analysis came from a VDJ recombination model fitted to out-of-frame rearrangements, and those results were checked against IGoR. A later analysis scored TCR-TCR, TCR-HLA and TCR-CMV co-occurrence with hypergeometric tests, applying a repertoire-size bias correction to TCR pairs. To estimate false discovery rates, a later analysis permuted the HLA or CMV assignments 20 times. A later analysis grouped co-occurring TCRs with DBSCAN, adding TCRdist sequence similarity when clustering within HLA-allele-positive subsets. Repertoires with fewer than 30,000 or more than 120,000 public chains, plus five repertoires with anomalous nucleotide sharing, were excluded from co-occurrence clustering. TCRdb's version of the immuneACCESS table is confined to in-frame rearrangements and falls short of the full clone set. An unresolved V gene accounts for under half of the shortfall where checked; the remainder is of unknown origin. V, J and clone size derive from that table, while D and trimming were established from the DNA sequence. This sample's table contains 35,000 to 45,000 clones. The top ten hold more than 8% of the sample.

CDR3 length: 19 amino acids, cysteine to phenylalanine. Just CDR3 DNA is preserved here, 57 bases in frame from base 1. Reading the germline V gene gives CDR1 SGHAT and CDR2 FQNNGV. The germline V and J ends show losses of 5 bases and 2 bases respectively, and no gene match explains 19 bases of the junction. In total, fewer than 750 healthy bone marrow donors made up the cohort. At the time of sampling, all cohort members were nominally healthy, though unrecorded immune exposures were likely present. The donor tested CMV seronegative and was one of the 352 seronegative cohort members. Every donor gave a peripheral blood sample, and the peripheral blood mononuclear cells from that sample were used for TCR beta sequencing. The Qiagen DNeasy Blood Extraction Kit was used to extract genomic DNA from the blood cell samples. The sample belongs to a study of cytomegalovirus exposure and HLA in healthy donors (TCRdb year 2017). For the study in its entirety: An earlier analysis of 587 of the donors reported approximately 300 Gb of sequence data and 117 million unique TCR beta sequences obtained from around 180 million T cells. Of the 300 to 450 genotyped donors, approximately 83% fell in the genetic ancestry cluster associated with self-reported Caucasian donors. Class I and class II HLA loci were covered by the typing at four-digit resolution. Genome-wide SNP genotypes for about 55% of the 666 donors were used in a later genetic analysis, which treated that subset as a discovery cohort. The aim of the study was to test whether cataloging public T cell receptors could identify signatures of past pathogen exposure. A later analysis re-analyzed previously published TCR beta repertoires from about 730 donors and added high-resolution HLA genotyping to study TCR occurrence patterns. Because of strong linkage in the cohort, a handful of DR-DQ haplotypes were treated as single units for association and clustering. Among some 410 genotyped donors of the cohort, an average of 235,054 unique TCR beta nucleotide sequences were sequenced per donor, roughly a sixth of them non-productive. Along with the approximately 700-subject first cohort, a separate validation cohort of more than 90 different subjects was used. Donor age, sex, ethnicity and CMV serostatus were collected together with the repertoire data. The study profiled the T cell repertoires of around 700 subjects by immunosequencing and related them to cytomegalovirus serostatus. Around 300 gigabases of sequencing data and 78 million or so unique TCR sequences were included in an early release covering around 650 HLA-typed donors. To predict cytomegalovirus infection status, the study brought together high-throughput TCR immunosequencing, statistical association of individual TCRs with disease status, and machine learning. The number of typed donors differed by locus: 629-630 for A, B, C, DRB1 and DQB1; 500 to 550 for DQA1; fewer than 610 for DPA1; and roughly 470 for DPB1. Rather than using new phenotypic data, the later analysis identified candidate immune exposures from TCR beta sequences and from how often those sequences occurred across donors. Every discovery cohort repertoire had been produced on one sequencing platform. In an earlier analysis of a few hundred of the donors, high-throughput TCR beta sequencing was used to judge whether each TCR beta V gene segment behaved as functional or pseudogenic. What the research found in general, with its limitations: Specific HLA alleles were associated with 15,000 to 20,000 TCR beta sequences at a false discovery rate of 0.05 in a later analysis. It was suggested by the authors that the approach could potentially be generalized to other disease states and immunological phenotypes. Only TCR beta chains were sequenced in this cohort, and the absence of alpha or paired-chain data limited detectable features. In the study, around 150 TCR beta chains were listed as associated with cytomegalovirus. The presence/absence analyses assumed that sequencing depth was roughly uniform across donors, and that assumption may not be true. According to a later analysis, parvovirus B19, influenza, CMV and Epstein-Barr virus appeared linked to several top co-occurrence clusters. According to a later analysis, TCR association rates differed among HLA loci, with DRB1 alleles showing the most associated TCRs and HLA-C alleles showing the fewest. An association between a missense DCLRE1C variant and V-gene and J-gene trimming of TCR beta chains was found in a later genetic analysis and replicated in an independent cohort. The classifier was reported to diagnose cytomegalovirus status with high specificity and sensitivity in both the original and validation cohorts. When HLA alleles, especially DR and DQ, strongly co-occurred, TCR associations were difficult to assign to individual alleles. According to a later analysis, most CMV-associated TCR beta chains appeared to be HLA-restricted, and the HLA associations seemed to be driven largely by CMV exposure. In an earlier analysis of over 550 of the donors, most TCR beta V segments were observed in productive rearrangements about 87% or about 30% of the time, broadly matching IMGT annotations. A cluster of highly shared sequence variants was judged likely to be a technical artifact of the sequencing pipeline. HLA typing was unavailable for some donors at each locus, so association tests used only the typed subset. A few of the identified cytomegalovirus-associated TCR beta chains were confirmed in vitro to be specific for cytomegalovirus antigens. The earlier analysis of some 560 of the donors excluded about 16 rarely observed V segments, including chromosome 9 orphons, because counts were too low. A further reported finding was that TCR beta sequences accurately predicted the HLA-A and HLA-B alleles for most subjects in the first cohort. Linkage disequilibrium might explain the correlated functional status among segregating V segments, but an unknown experimental factor could not be excluded. Across donors, most TCR sequences were observed very rarely, whereas some public TCRs were present in many individuals. In a later analysis, HLA-associated TCR beta chains were found to be more clonally expanded and to have lower generation probabilities than equally common non-associated chains. Compared with the 666-donor mean, donors in an Asian-associated ancestry cluster had fewer N-insertions in productive TCRs, according to a later genetic analysis. For the cohort, immune exposure information was limited to CMV serostatus. The 87-base-pair reads could not distinguish some IMGT-functional V segments, including TRBV6-2 and TRBV6-3, so those segments were excluded.

The specimen sequenced was PBMCs. This receptor was identified in a male donor in good health and CMV-seronegative. Recombination connected TRBV11-2 to TRBJ2-7; TRBD2 aligns with 9 central bases. Here the CDR3 is given as CASSNDGPGHSGGPYEQYF. At the DNA level, the sequence is TGTGCCAGCAGCAACGATGGCCCAGGACATAGCGGGGGCCCCTACGAGCAGTACTTC. The CDR3 plus the reference TRBV11-2 and TRBJ2-7 genes for the other parts give the full variable domain: EAGVAQSPRYKIIEKRQSVAFWCNPISGHATLYWYQQILGQGPKLLIQFQNNGVVDDSQLPKDRFSAERLKGVDSTLKIQPAKLEDSAVYLCASSNDGPGHSGGPYEQYFGPGTRLTVT.